This note documents a single T cell receptor beta chain sequence. What it binds is unknown. The data are from a study of OX40 agonist ivuxolimab in advanced cancers. Findings and caveats of the study: CD8+ T cells showed, on average, more clonal expansion than CD4+ cells. Low levels of normalized T-cell clonal expansion also appeared in some nonresponders.

The method was immunoSEQ multiplex PCR; TCRdb's version includes in-frame clones alone and lacks a portion of them. The table includes about 87,000 clones, roughly 83% detected once. V shed 2 bases and J 6 bases; nucleotides not matched to a gene: 1. Germline values: CDR1 SGHRS, CDR2 YFSETQ. The CDR3 length is 13 residues. This receptor was identified in an adult with an advanced solid tumor such as melanoma, head and neck, liver or kidney cancer. V usage is TRBV5-1 and J usage is TRBJ2-7; the match to TRBD1 covers 11 bases. Source: CD4+ or CD8+ T cells sorted from blood, taken in a trial of the OX40 agonist ivuxolimab. In nucleotides, the CDR3 is TGCGCCAGCAGCTTCGGGACAGGGGGCGAGCAGTACTTC. Its translation is CASSFGTGGEQYF.